This T cell receptor (beta chain) was sequenced during a study of regulatory T cells in long-lasting Graves disease. Study summary: New Graves' disease cases had less than 3 months of antithyroid drugs. Whole-study findings and limits: A limited number of samples was an acknowledged limitation.

The V and J ends lost 6 bases and 3 bases respectively, with 15 bases between them. The CDR3 covers 14 residues. Time point of the sample: newly diagnosed GD, antithyroid drugs for less than 3 months. The TCR library used RNA extracted from PBMCs. The authors built TCR beta libraries using iRepertoire HTBI primers and Arm-PCR of CDR3 regions. TCRdb independently ran MiXCR on the multiplex PCR reads; one entry per CDR3 protein. The sample contains 350,000 to 550,000 distinct CDR3 sequences, about a sixth of which appear only once. In its sample, this clonotype was seen many times. Its antigen is as yet unknown. The same specimen was also included in a second study, on T cells in Graves' hyperthyroidism and ophthalmopathy.

This chain links TRBV12-3 or TRBV12-4 with TRBJ2-7; tentatively, D is TRBD1 (5 bases). This sequence originates from a woman between 18 and 29 years old with Graves disease. Sequencing used peripheral blood mononuclear cells (PBMCs), obtained at new diagnosis, from a patient treated with antithyroid drugs. This CDR3 is CASSRDSYLYEQYF. CDR3 nucleotides: TGTGCCAGCAGCCGCGACAGCTACCTCTACGAGCAGTACTTC.